This T cell receptor (beta chain) is drawn from a study of cytomegalovirus exposure and HLA in healthy donors. The wider study: The same platform used for the approximately 700 first-cohort repertoires was also used for the 95 to 150 validation repertoires, as a later analysis reported.

Comment on this clone: Its specificity is unknown.

Germline CDR1 is SGHDN and CDR2 is FVKESK. After removal of 4 bases from V and 3 bases from J, the junction contained 3 bases not matched to a gene. CDR3 length: 14 residues. Study-wide findings and caveats: Most TCRs appeared rarely, but some public TCRs recurred in many donors. Cytomegalovirus status, reportedly, was diagnosed with high specificity and sensitivity by the classifier.

Only in-frame clones appear in the TCRdb table, and some are missing; sequencing was by immunoSEQ multiplex PCR. This sample has over 60,000 clones, with roughly 96% found just once. Among the approximately 130 subjects of the validation cohort, separate from the approximately 670-subject first cohort, were the donors. The sequence came from a man aged 18 to 35 in good health and CMV-seronegative. The sample taken for sequencing was PBMCs. The chain carries TRBV14 and TRBJ2-1; 7 bases fit TRBD1. The CDR3 sequence is CASSPWTGYNEQFF. CDR3 nucleotide sequence: TGTGCCAGCAGCCCCTGGACAGGCTACAATGAGCAGTTCTTC.